This TCR beta chain was observed in a study of CD8+ T cells in alopecia areata. The CDR3 is 13 residues long. The V gene's germline CDR1 is SQVTM and CDR2 ANQGSEA. With V trimmed by 5 bases and J by 7 bases, 6 bases remained unmatched. As to this clone: Its cognate antigen is unknown.

Study-level points and caveats: Scalp and blood samples kept many expanded lesional clones throughout tofacitinib.

Reverse transcribed after extraction, RNA yielded cDNA as the sequencing template. This table comes from immunoSEQ multiplex PCR, and its TCRdb copy is limited to in-frame clones, with some not included. There are about 13,000 clones in the sample; 55% to 80% occur only once, and about 6.5% lies in the top ten. This sample's treatment: oral pan-JAK inhibitor, 5-10 mg twice daily. Researchers gathered lesional scalp punch biopsies and peripheral blood from patients with alopecia areata. The chain combines TRBV29-1 with TRBJ2-1, with 9 nucleotides matching TRBD2. The sequence was collected from a human donor with alopecia areata. The sequenced sample was skin, obtained at week 4, from a patient treated with tofacitinib. The CDR3 spells CSVRGTSWNEQFF. The CDR3 nucleotides are TGCAGCGTTCGGGGGACTAGCTGGAATGAGCAGTTCTTC.